This is a list of T cell receptor beta chains from one sample in a study of cytomegalovirus exposure and HLA in healthy donors. Clones were read by immunoSEQ multiplex PCR, and TCRdb kept only the in-frame ones, dropping some. This table has 140,000 to 150,000 clones, under 90% appearing once. Material: PBMCs. These receptors came from a man aged 35 to 55 in good health and CMV-seronegative. CDR3s leave out the opening cysteine and the closing phenylalanine or tryptophan. Fields, in order: V gene, J gene, clone size, CDR3 length, CDR3 protein. Size is omitted from some rows. Given values are once, few, many or a class for expanded clones.

TRBV6-1	TRBJ1-1	.	11	ASSATRETEAF
TRBV28	TRBJ2-7	.	11	ASRRTSSYEQY
TRBV2	TRBJ2-2	.	12	ASSPSPGAGELF
TRBV5-6	TRBJ2-7	.	12	ASSRRHSTYEQY
TRBV9	TRBJ1-1	few	11	ASSVNRGTEAF
TRBV5-8	TRBJ2-2	.	11	ASSLLGAGELF
TRBV28	TRBJ2-4	.	14	ASSLGGAGGENIQY
TRBV9	TRBJ2-2	.	11	ASSAGTAGELF
TRBV7-2	TRBJ2-4	.	14	ASSVRQGIVKNIQY
TRBV9	TRBJ2-3	.	16	ASSAGLAGTVSTDTQY
TRBV5-4	TRBJ2-3	.	14	ASSSTGGVLADTQY
TRBV6-5	TRBJ2-3	.	12	ASSYGGESNTQY
TRBV2	TRBJ1-1	few	13	ASSERPGLGTEAF